One and the same sample provided the 8 T cell receptor beta chains below, sequenced in a study of blood T cell repertoires in COVID-19. TCRdb's copy holds only in-frame clones and misses some; the assay was immunoSEQ multiplex PCR. Among around 120,000 clones listed, approximately 82% were seen once. Sequencing was performed on peripheral blood. The receptors were gathered from an elderly man with active or convalescent COVID-19.

The chain recombines TRBV5-1 with TRBJ2-2; possibly TRBD2 for D (6 bases). CDR3 length: 15 amino acids. Deletions cut 7 bases from V and 0 bases from J, with 13 bases between. CDR1 is SGHRS, CDR2 YFSETQ, per germline. CDR3 region: CASSPRDSNTGELFF. CDR3 coding DNA: TGCGCCAGCTCACCAAGGGACTCGAACACCGGGGAGCTGTTTTTT.

This chain uses TRBV20-1 with TRBJ1-1; D call uncertain. Germline loops: CDR1 DFQATT, CDR2 SNEGSKA (reference sequence). Trimming shortened V by 5 bases and J by 2 bases, and 6 bases separated the two germline ends. This CDR3 has 11 residues. CDR3 DNA sequence: TGCAGTGCTTTGAGAAACACTGAAGCTTTCTTT. This encodes CSALRNTEAFF.

The J gene is TRBJ2-7, the V gene TRBV11-3; 10 positions agree with TRBD1. V dropped 5 bases and J dropped 0; count of bases not matched to a gene: 4. Germline CDR1 reads SGHNT; CDR2 reads YENEEA. This CDR3 contains 15 residues. The CDR3 DNA follows: TGTGCCAGCAGCCAGGGACAGGGGAGCTCCTACGAGCAGTACTTC. It codes for CASSQGQGSSYEQYF.

V gene TRBV2 combines with J gene TRBJ1-5; D uncertain. V was pared by 4 bases and J by 1 base, with 8 bases between. The CDR3 is made up of 14 amino acids. CDR1 and CDR2 from the germline V gene are SNHLY and FYNNEI. The CDR3, as DNA: TGTGCCAGCAGTGTCGTTAAAAGCAATCAGCCCCAGCATTTT. Translation: CASSVVKSNQPQHF.

CDR3 nucleotides: TGTGCCAGCACCCGGGGGGGGGTAATCTCTAACTATGGCTACACCTTC. Residues: CASTRGGVISNYGYTF. The chain carries TRBV9 and TRBJ1-2; the D gene is possibly TRBD1 (5 bases). V shed 6 bases and J shed 0 bases, with 18 bases lying between them. The length of the CDR3 is 16 residues. Germline assignment: CDR1 SGDLS and CDR2 YYNGEE.

V usage is TRBV7-6 and J usage is TRBJ1-6, with D uncertain. The CDR3 has 16 residues. The ends were cut back, 4 bases at V and 0 bases at J, with 10 bases in the middle. CDR1 is SGHVS, CDR2 FNYEAQ, per germline. The DNA for the CDR3 is TGTGCCAGCAGCTCCTCGACTGACTCCTATAATTCACCCCTCCACTTT. Translated, it gives CASSSSTDSYNSPLHF.

The J gene is TRBJ2-1, the V gene TRBV29-1; 8 bases match TRBD1. This CDR3 contains 13 residues. Germline V gene data show CDR1 as SQVTM and CDR2 as ANQGSEA. Trimming took 5 bases from V and 7 from J; bases not matched to a gene: 7. CDR3 in DNA: TGCAGCGTTCGGGGACAGGCTTTTAATGAGCAGTTCTTC. Amino acids: CSVRGQAFNEQFF.

The chain joins TRBV10-3 to TRBJ2-7, with 8 bases identical to TRBD1. The CDR3 consists of 14 residues. Germline V CDR1 and CDR2: ENHRY, SYGVKD. The V gene end was trimmed by 8 bases and the J gene end by 0 bases; junction bases not matched to a gene: 6. The CDR3 nucleotides are TGTGCCATCCAACCAGGACAGGGCTCCTACGAGCAGTACTTC. Its translation is CAIQPGQGSYEQYF.